This paragraph covers one TCR beta chain sequence. Its target is unknown. This CDR3 is built from 15 residues. Germline CDR1 SGHDN, CDR2 FVKESK. The ends were cut back, 6 bases at V and 0 bases at J, with 14 bases in the middle. This specimen belongs to a study of cytomegalovirus exposure and HLA in healthy donors. General observations from the study: A later analysis found TCR association rates differed by HLA locus, highest for DRB1 and lowest for HLA-C. A list of approximately 150 TCR beta chains associated with cytomegalovirus was given.

The primer mix had 60 Vbeta and 13 Jbeta primers. Clones were sequenced by immunoSEQ multiplex PCR, and TCRdb holds only the in-frame ones, with some missing. There are about 140,000 clones in the sample; approximately 84% occur only once, and roughly 2.1% lies in the top ten. The specimen was PBMCs. The rearrangement links TRBV14 to TRBJ1-1; D remains unclear. The sequence came from a woman aged 40 to 49 in good health and CMV-seronegative. CDR3 sequence reads: CASSPKQFMNTEAFF. For the CDR3, the DNA is TGTGCCAGCAGTCCGAAACAGTTTATGAACACTGAAGCTTTCTTT.